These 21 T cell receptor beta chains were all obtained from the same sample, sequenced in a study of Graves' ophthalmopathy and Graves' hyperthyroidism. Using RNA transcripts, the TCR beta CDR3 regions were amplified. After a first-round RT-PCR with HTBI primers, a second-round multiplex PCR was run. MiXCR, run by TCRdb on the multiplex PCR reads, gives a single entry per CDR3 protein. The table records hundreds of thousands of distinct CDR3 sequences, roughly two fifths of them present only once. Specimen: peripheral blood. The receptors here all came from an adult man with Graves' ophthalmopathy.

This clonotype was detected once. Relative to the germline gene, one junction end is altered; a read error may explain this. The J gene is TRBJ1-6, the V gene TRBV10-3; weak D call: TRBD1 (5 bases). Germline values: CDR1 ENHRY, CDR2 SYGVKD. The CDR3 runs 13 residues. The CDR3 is CAISGTPQSPFHF. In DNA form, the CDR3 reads TGTGCCATCAGCGGGACGCCACAATCACCCTTCCACTTT.

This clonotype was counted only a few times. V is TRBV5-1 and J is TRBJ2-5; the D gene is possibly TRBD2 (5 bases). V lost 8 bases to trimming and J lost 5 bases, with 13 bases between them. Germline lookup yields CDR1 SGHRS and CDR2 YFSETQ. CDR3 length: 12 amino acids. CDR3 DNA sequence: TGCGCCAGTCGCCGTGAGCGGGAGACCCAGTACTTC. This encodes CASRRERETQYF. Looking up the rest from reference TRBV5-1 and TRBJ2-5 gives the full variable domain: KAGVTQTPRYLIKTRGQQVTLSCSPISGHRSVSWYQQTPGQGLQFLFEYFSETQRNKGNFPGRFSGRQFSNSRSEMNVSTLELGDSALYLCASRRERETQYFGPGTRLLVL.

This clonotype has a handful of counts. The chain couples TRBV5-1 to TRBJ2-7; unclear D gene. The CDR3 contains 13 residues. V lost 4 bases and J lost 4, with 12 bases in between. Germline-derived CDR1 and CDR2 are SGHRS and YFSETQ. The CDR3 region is CASSVTPFYEQYF. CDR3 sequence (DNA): TGCGCCAGCAGCGTTACACCTTTTTACGAGCAGTACTTC.

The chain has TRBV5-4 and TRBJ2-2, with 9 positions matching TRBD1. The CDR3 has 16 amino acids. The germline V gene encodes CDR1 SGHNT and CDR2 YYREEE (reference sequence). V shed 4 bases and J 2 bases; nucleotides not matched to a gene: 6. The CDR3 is CASSTTGGTNTGELFF. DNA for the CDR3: TGTGCCAGCAGCACGACAGGGGGTACTAACACCGGGGAGCTGTTTTTT.

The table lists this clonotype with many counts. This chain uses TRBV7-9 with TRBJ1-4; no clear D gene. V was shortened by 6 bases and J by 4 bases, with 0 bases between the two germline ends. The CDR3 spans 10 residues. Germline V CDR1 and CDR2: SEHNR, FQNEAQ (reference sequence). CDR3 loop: CASSNEKLFF. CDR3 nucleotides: TGTGCCAGCAGTAATGAAAAACTGTTTTTT. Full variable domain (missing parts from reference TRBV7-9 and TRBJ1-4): DTGVSQNPRHKITKRGQNVTFRCDPISEHNRLYWYRQTLGQGPEFLTYFQNEAQLEKSRLLSDRFSAERPKGSFSTLEIQRTEQGDSAMYLCASSNEKLFFGSGTQLSVL.

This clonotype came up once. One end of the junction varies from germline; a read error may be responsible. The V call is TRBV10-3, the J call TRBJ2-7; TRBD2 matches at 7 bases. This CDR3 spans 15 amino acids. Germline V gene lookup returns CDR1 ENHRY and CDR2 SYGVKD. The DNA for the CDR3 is TGTGCCAGCAGTTACCTCGCGGGAGTGGATTTCGAGCAGTACTTC. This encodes CASSYLAGVDFEQYF.

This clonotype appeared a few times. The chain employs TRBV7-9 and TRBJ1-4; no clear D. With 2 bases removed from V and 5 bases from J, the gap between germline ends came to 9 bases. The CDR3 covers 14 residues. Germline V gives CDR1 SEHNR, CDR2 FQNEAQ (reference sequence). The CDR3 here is CASSLLAGNEKLFF. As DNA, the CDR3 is TGTGCCAGCAGCTTATTAGCGGGGAATGAAAAACTGTTTTTT.

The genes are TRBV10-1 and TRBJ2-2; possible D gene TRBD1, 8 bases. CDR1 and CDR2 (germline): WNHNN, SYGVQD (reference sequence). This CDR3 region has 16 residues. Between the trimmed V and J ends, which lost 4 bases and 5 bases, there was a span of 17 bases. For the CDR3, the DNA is TGCGCCAGCAGTGGCCCTGGACAGGGAGGGACCGGGGAGCTGTTTTTT. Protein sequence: CASSGPGQGGTGELFF.

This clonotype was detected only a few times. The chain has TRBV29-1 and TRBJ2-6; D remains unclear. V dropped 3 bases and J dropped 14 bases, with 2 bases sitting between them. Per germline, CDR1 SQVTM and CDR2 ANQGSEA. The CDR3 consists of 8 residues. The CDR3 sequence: CSVEFLTF. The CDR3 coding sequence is TGCAGCGTTGAGTTCCTGACTTTC.

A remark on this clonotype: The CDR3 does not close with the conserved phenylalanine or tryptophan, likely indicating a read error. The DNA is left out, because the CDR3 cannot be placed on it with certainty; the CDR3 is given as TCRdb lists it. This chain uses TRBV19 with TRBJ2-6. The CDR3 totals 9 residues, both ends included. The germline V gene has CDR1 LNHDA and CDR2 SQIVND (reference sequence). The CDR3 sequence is CASSIGGTS.

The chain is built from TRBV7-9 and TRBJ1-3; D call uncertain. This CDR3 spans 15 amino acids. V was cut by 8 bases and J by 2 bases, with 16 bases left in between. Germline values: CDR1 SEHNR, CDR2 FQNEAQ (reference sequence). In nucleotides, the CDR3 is TGTGCCAGCGGGCCAGGAGCGGCACCTGGAAACACCATATATTTT. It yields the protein CASGPGAAPGNTIYF.

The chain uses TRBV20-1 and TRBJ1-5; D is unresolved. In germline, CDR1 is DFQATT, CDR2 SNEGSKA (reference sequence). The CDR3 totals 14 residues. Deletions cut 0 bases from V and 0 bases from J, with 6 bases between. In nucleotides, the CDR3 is TGCAGTGCTAGAGATCGGGTTAGCAATCAGCCCCAGCATTTT. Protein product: CSARDRVSNQPQHF.

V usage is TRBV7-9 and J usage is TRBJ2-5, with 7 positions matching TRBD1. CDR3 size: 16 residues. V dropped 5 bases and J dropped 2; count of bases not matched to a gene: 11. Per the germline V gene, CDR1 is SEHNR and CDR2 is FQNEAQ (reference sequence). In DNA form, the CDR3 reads TGTGCCAGCAGCCCGGGCAGGGGGATTCTACAAGAGACCCAGTACTTC. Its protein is CASSPGRGILQETQYF. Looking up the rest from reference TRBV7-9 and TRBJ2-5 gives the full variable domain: DTGVSQNPRHKITKRGQNVTFRCDPISEHNRLYWYRQTLGQGPEFLTYFQNEAQLEKSRLLSDRFSAERPKGSFSTLEIQRTEQGDSAMYLCASSPGRGILQETQYFGPGTRLLVL.

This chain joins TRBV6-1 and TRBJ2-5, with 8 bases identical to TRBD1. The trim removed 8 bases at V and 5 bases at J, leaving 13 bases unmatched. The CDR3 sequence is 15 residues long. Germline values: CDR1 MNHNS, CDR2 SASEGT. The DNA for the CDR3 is TGTGCCAGCCCTCTCAATGACAGGGGTGGGGAGACCCAGTACTTC. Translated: CASPLNDRGGETQYF.

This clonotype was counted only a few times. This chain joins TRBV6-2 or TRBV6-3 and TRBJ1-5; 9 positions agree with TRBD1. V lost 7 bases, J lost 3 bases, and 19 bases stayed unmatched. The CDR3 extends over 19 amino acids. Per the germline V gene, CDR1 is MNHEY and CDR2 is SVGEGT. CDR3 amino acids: CASTSLGTGSRASNQPQHF. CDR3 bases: TGTGCCAGCACCTCCCTCGGGACAGGGTCGCGAGCCTCCAATCAGCCCCAGCATTTT.

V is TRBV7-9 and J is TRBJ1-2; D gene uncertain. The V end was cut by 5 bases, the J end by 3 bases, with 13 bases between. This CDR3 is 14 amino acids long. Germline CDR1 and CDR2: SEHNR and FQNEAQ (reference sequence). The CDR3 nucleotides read TGTGCCAGCAGCGGGCCCTCGAGGGACTATGGCTACACCTTC. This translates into CASSGPSRDYGYTF.

The CDR3: CASSLGVAGYQPQHF. In DNA form, the CDR3 reads TGTGCCAGCAGCTTGGGTGTGGCAGGATATCAGCCCCAGCATTTT. The V call is TRBV5-5, the J call TRBJ1-5; D uncertain. This CDR3 has 15 amino acids. Trimming removed 0 bases from V and 5 bases from J, with 12 bases in between. Germline-derived CDR1 and CDR2 are SGHKS and YYEKEE (reference sequence).

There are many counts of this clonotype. CDR3 region: CASSFLGGLAGGQQETQYF. DNA for the CDR3: TGTGCCAGCAGCTTTTTAGGGGGACTAGCGGGAGGCCAACAAGAGACCCAGTACTTC. The chain couples TRBV7-2 to TRBJ2-5; 15 bases match TRBD2. J was trimmed by 2 bases and V by 3 bases; bases with no gene match: 10. This CDR3 spans 19 amino acids. The germline V gene encodes CDR1 SGHTA and CDR2 FQGNSA.

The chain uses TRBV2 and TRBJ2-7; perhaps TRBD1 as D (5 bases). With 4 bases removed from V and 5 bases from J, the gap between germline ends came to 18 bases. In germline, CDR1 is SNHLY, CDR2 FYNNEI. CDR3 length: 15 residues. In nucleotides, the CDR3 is TGTGCCAGCAGTGCTAGATGGGCTCCAGGGAACGAGCAGTACTTC. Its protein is CASSARWAPGNEQYF.

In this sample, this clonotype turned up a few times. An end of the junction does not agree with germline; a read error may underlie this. The CDR3 sequence: CASSENRGYSEGSPLHF. The CDR3 region has the DNA TGTGCCAGCAGTGAAAACCGGGGGTACTCAGAGGGTTCACCCCTCCACTTT. This chain joins TRBV10-3 and TRBJ1-6; a weak D match, TRBD1 (5 bases). CDR1 and CDR2 (germline): ENHRY, SYGVKD. This CDR3 is built from 17 residues.

In DNA, the CDR3 is TGTGCCAGCAGCCTCGAGGGGGTGGCCAAAAACATTCAGTACTTC. This translates into CASSLEGVAKNIQYF. V usage is TRBV11-3 and J usage is TRBJ2-5; TRBD1 is a possible D gene (6 bases). Matching the DNA end better, TRBJ2-4 makes the J call doubtful. Germline CDR1 is SGHNT and CDR2 is YENEEA. CDR3 length: 15 amino acids.